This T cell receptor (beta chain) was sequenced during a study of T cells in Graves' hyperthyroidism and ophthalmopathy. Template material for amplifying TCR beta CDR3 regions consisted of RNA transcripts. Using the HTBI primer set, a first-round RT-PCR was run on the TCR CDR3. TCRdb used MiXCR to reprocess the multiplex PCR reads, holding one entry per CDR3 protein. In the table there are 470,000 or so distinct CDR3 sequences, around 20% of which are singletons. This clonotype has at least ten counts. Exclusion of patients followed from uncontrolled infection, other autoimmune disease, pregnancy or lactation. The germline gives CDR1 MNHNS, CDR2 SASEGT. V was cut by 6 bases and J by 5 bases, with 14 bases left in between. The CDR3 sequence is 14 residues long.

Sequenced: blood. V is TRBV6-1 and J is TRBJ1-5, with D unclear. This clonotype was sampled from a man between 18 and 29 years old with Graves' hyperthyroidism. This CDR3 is CASSARSGDQPQHF. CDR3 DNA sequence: TGTGCCAGCAGCGCCCGCTCTGGAGATCAGCCCCAGCATTTT.